Below, one T cell receptor (beta chain) is given with its context. This clonotype turned up a few times. Its binding antigen is unknown. No much larger clone exists at a distance of one base, and base qualities are not known. Libraries were built with 5' RACE. Sequencing relied on an Illumina HiSeq 2500. The second PCR ran for about 6 to 12 cycles and used a J-beta primer mix along with a sample-barcoded 5' primer. Each TCR beta cDNA molecule received a unique molecular identifier from a template-switch 5' adaptor carrying 12 random nucleotides. At least 3 million CDR3-containing paired-end reads were obtained from each sample. The Mint cDNA synthesis kit, primed by a TRBC-specific oligonucleotide, was used to synthesize first-strand cDNA from all RNA. All cDNA was treated with uracil-DNA glycosylase and then went through a first 18-cycle PCR with the universal primers M1SS and BC2_uni_R. On the authors' methods: For normalization, 1 million high-quality reads were randomly selected from each sample, with every read carrying a distinct molecular identifier. Reads sharing molecular identifiers were discarded rather than binned into consensus sequences. MiTCR, set to a Q25 quality threshold and the strictest error-elimination algorithm, was used for CDR3 identification, clonotype clustering and error correction. A nonparametric unseen species model with Euler transformation was used to estimate a lower bound on total TCR beta diversity. The public reads were reanalyzed by TCRdb: fastp trimming at Q25, MiXCR alignment, in-frame beta chains only. Rows with a matching CDR3 protein are joined into one entry that keeps the most common DNA and genes. The V and J calls, along with clone size, are taken from TCRdb and not from the paper's own processing. This sample holds approximately 800,000 distinct CDR3 sequences; around 24% were observed only once. The ten largest clones add up to less than 3.5% of the sample.

The data derive from a study of blood T cells in healthy people across ages (dated by TCRdb to the mid-2010s). Broadly, across the study: Template switching captured roughly one uniquely barcoded TCR beta cDNA molecule per two T cells in model experiments. To track age-related changes in TCR beta repertoire diversity, the study relied on deep sequencing normalized with unique cDNA molecular identifiers. Four age groups were formed from the donors: young (average approximately 15 years), middle-aged (approximately 41), aged (over 55) and long-lived (around 82). Using the same blood draw, the study looked at two additional independent replicas of 1 million unique cDNA reads for two donors, one aged 18 to 29 and the other aged 80 or older.

From the cysteine up to the phenylalanine, the CDR3 has a length of 12 residues. Only the CDR3 DNA is retained, 36 bases long and in frame from the first base. V is clipped by 5 bases and J by 4 bases, and the sequence between their germline boundaries is 8 bases long. According to the germline V gene, CDR1 reads SGHTA and CDR2 reads FQGNSA. Systemically healthy Caucasian individuals from Russia, over 30 in total and aged roughly 6 to 100 years, were included as donors. Each donor gave ten milliliters of peripheral blood, collected into EDTA-treated Vacutainer tubes. Ficoll-Paque density-gradient centrifugation was used to isolate PBMCs, with at least 7 million obtained per sample. Total RNA was extracted from PBMCs with Trizol reagent, with at least 5.5 micrograms obtained per sample. For every donor, an aliquot of PBMCs went through flow cytometry to measure the percentages of naive CD45RAhigh/CD27high T cells.

General conclusions and limits of the study: Because donor CMV infection status was unknown, age-related changes in expanded clonotypes were potentially confounded. Because profiling used bulk unsorted PBMCs, naive and antigen-experienced compartments could not be compared conclusively. The percentage of naive T cells measured by flow cytometry correlated strongly with observed TCR beta diversity. As age increased, observed TCR beta diversity per million T cells dropped in a roughly linear way, and a significant reduction was already evident by age around 41. Estimates of total diversity based on one million sequenced T cells were considered lower bounds and underestimates. Compared with the aged group, the long-lived group had more naive CD4+ T cells, fewer expanded clones and increased TCR diversity, a pattern suggesting age selection.

The same specimen was also included in a second study, on T cells of mothers and their children. The second paper states: The donors were nine systemically healthy Caucasian individuals, made up of three mothers and their six children. cDNA synthesis consumed the entire amount of extracted RNA, loaded at 1.5 ug RNA in each 15 ul reaction. In the second PCR, the M1S primer added sample barcodes and 2-4 random nucleotides. More than 9 million TCR beta CDR3 reads were obtained from each mother, and several million reads were obtained from each child. Thymic selection similarly shapes TCR recombination output in related and unrelated pairs, with minor effect from inherited differences. Related mother-child pairs always showed normalized repertoire overlap that was slightly higher than in unrelated mother-child pairs, though the difference was never significant. Persistent microchimeric T cell clones were not detected, at a sensitivity of 85 to 100 clones per million clonotypes. To look for features that set related mother-child pairs apart from unrelated individuals, the researchers ran deep NGS to compare the TCR beta repertoires of mothers and children. The mean age was 40 +/- 4 years for the mothers and around 11 +/- 4 years for the children. After adapter ligation was performed with NEBNext reagents, the libraries were sequenced on an Illumina HiSeq 2000 with 100+100 nt paired-end reads. Mother and child libraries were prepared a month apart and sequenced in separate runs to prevent cross-contamination. For each donor, somewhere between roughly 450,000 and 2,000,000 distinct TCR beta clonotypes were identified. Naive TCR beta clonotypes were estimated from low-frequency clonotypes matched to each donor's FACS-determined naive share, without sorting.

The receptor's source is a boy aged 5 to 17 in good health. Sample: blood. In this chain, TRBV7-2 is recombined with TRBJ1-1; no D gene call is confident. The CDR3 corresponds to CASSRVGTEAFF. The sequenced DNA is TGTGCCAGCAGCCGTGTCGGCACTGAAGCTTTCTTT.